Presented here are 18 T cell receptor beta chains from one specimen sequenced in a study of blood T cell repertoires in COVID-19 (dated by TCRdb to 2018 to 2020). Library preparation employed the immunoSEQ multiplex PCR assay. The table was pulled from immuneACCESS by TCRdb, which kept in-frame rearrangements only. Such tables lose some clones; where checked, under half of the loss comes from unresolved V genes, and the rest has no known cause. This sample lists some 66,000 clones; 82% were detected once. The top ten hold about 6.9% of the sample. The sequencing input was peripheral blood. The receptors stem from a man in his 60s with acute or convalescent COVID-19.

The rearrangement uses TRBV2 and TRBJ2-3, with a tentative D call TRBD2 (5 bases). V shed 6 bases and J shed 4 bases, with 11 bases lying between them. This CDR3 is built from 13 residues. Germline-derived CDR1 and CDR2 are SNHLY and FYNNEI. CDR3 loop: CASRGAGPDTQYF. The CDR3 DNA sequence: TGTGCCAGCAGGGGAGCTGGGCCAGATACGCAGTATTTT.

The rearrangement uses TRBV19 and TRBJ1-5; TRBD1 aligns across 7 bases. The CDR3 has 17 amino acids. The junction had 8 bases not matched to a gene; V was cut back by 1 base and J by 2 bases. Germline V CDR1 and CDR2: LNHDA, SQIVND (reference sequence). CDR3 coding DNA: TGTGCCAGTAGTATAGTCAGGGGGGCGTCGGGCAATCAGCCCCAGCATTTT. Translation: CASSIVRGASGNQPQHF.

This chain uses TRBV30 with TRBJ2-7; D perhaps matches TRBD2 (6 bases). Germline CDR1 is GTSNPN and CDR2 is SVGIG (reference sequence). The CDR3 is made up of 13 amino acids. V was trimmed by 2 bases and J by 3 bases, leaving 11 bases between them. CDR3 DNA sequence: TGTGCCTGGAGTCGGACGGGGGTCTACGAGCAGTACGTC. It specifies CAWSRTGVYEQYV.

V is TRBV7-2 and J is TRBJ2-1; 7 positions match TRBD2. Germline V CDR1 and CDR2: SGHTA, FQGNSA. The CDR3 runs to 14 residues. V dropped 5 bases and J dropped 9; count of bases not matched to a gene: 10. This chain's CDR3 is CASSKPTSLVEQFF. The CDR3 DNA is TGTGCCAGCAGCAAACCGACTAGCCTTGTTGAGCAGTTCTTC.

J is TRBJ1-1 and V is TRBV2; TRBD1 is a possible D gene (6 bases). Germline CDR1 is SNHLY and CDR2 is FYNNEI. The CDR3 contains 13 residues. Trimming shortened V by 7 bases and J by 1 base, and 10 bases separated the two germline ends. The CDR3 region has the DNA TGTGCCAGCAAGCGGACAGAGAACACTGAAGCTTTCTTT. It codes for CASKRTENTEAFF.

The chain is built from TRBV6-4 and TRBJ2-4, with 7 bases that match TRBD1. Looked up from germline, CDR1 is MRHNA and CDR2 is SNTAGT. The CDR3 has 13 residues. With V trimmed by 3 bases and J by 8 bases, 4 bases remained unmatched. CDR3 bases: TGTGCCAGCAGTGAATCGACAGGGTACATTCAGTACTTC. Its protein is CASSESTGYIQYF.

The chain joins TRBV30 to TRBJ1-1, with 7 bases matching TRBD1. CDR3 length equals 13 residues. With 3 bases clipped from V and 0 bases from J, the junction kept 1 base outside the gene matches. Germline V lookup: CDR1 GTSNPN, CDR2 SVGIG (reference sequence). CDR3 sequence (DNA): TGTGCCTGGAGGACAGGGCTGAACACTGAAGCTTTCTTT. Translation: CAWRTGLNTEAFF. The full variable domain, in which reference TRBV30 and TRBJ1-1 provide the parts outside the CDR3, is SQTIHQWPATLVQPVGSPLSLECTVEGTSNPNLYWYRQAAGRGLQLLFYSVGIGQISSEVPQNLSASRPQDRQFILSSKKLLLSDSGFYLCAWRTGLNTEAFFGQGTRLTVV.

The CDR3 sequence is CASSSGGEQYF. Here the CDR3 DNA reads TGTGCCAGCAGCTCGGGTGGCGAGCAGTACTTC. V gene TRBV7-9 combines with J gene TRBJ2-7; no firm D call. The CDR3 runs 11 residues. Trimming took off 4 bases at V and 6 bases at J, with 7 bases between the two ends. CDR1 and CDR2 (germline): SEHNR, FQNEAQ (reference sequence).

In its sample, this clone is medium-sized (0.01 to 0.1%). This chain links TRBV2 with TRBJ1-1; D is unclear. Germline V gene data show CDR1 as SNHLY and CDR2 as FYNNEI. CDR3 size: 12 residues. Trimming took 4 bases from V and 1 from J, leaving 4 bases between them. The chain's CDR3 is CASSAGNTEAFF. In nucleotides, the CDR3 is TGTGCCAGCAGTGCCGGGAACACTGAAGCTTTCTTT.

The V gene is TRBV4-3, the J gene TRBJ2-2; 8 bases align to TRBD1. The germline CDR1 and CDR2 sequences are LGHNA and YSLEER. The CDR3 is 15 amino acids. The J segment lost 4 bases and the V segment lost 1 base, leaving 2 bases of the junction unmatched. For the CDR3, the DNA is TGCGCCAGCAGCCAAGGAACAGGGGGCACCGGGGAGCTGTTTTTT. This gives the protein CASSQGTGGTGELFF.

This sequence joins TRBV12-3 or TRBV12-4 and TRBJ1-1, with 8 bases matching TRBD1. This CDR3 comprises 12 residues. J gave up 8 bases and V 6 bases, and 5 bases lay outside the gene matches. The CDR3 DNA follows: TGTGCCAGCAGCATCGACAGGGGCGAAGCTTTCTTT. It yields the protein CASSIDRGEAFF.

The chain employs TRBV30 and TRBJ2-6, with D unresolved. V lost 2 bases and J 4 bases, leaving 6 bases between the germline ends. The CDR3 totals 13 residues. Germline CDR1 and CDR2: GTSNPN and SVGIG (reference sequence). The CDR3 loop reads CAWSRWGANVLTF. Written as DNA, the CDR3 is TGTGCCTGGAGTCGGTGGGGGGCCAACGTCCTGACTTTC.

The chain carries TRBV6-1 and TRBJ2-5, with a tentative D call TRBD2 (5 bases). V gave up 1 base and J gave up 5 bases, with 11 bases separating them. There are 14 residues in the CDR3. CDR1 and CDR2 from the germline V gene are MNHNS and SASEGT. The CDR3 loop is CASSEGWERETQYF. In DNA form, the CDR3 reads TGTGCCAGCAGTGAAGGTTGGGAGCGGGAGACCCAGTACTTC.

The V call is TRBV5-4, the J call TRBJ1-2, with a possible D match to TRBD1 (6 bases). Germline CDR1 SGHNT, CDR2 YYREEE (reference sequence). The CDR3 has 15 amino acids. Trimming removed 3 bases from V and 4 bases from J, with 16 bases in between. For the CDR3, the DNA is TGTGCCAGCAGCTCACAGGGAGTAAAAGGCTATGGCTACACCTTC. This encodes CASSSQGVKGYGYTF. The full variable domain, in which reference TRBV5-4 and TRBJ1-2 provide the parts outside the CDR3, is ETGVTQSPTHLIKTRGQQVTLRCSSQSGHNTVSWYQQALGQGPQFIFQYYREEENGRGNFPPRFSGLQFPNYSSELNVNALELDDSALYLCASSSQGVKGYGYTFGSGTRLTVV.

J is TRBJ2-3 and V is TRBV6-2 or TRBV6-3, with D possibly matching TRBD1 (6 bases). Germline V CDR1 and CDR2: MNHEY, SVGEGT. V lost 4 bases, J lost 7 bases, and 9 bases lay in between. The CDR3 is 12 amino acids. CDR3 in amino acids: CASSWQGNTQYF. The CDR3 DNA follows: TGTGCCAGCAGTTGGCAGGGGAATACGCAGTATTTT.

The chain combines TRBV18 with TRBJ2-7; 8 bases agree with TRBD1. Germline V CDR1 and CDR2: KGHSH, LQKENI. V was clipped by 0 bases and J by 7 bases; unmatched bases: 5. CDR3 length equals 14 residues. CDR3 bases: TGTGCCAGCTCACCACCTAGCACAGGGGGAGAGCAGTACTTC. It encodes CASSPPSTGGEQYF.

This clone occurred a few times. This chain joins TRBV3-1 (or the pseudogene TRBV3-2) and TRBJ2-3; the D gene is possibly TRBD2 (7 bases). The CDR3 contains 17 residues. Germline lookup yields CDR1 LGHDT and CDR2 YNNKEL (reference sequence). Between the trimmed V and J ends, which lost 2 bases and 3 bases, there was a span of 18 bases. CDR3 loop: CASSQLRGGKGTDTQYF. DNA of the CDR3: TGTGCCAGCAGCCAACTGAGGGGGGGCAAAGGGACAGATACGCAGTATTTT.

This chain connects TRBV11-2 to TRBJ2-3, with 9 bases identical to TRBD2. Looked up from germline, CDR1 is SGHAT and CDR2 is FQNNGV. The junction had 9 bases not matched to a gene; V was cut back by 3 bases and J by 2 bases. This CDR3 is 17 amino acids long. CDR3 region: CASSFRSSGVLTDTQYF. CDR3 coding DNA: TGTGCCAGCAGCTTCAGGTCTAGCGGGGTTCTCACAGATACGCAGTATTTT.